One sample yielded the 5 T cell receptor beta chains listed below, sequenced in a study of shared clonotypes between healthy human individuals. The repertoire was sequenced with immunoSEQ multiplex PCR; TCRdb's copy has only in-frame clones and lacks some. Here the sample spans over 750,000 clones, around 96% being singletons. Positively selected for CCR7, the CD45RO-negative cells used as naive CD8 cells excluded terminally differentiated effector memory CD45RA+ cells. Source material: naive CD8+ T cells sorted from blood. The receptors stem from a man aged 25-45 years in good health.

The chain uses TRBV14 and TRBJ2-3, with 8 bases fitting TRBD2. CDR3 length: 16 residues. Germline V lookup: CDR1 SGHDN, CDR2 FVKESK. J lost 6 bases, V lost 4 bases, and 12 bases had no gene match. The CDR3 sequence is CASSPTSGRLWDTQYF. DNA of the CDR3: TGTGCCAGCAGCCCAACTAGCGGCCGACTATGGGATACGCAGTATTTT.

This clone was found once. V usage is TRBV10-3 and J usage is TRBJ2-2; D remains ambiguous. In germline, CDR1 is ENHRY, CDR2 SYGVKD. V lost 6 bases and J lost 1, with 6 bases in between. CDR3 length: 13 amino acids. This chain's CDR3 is CAISVQNTGELFF. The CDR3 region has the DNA TGTGCCATCAGCGTACAGAACACCGGGGAGCTGTTTTTT.

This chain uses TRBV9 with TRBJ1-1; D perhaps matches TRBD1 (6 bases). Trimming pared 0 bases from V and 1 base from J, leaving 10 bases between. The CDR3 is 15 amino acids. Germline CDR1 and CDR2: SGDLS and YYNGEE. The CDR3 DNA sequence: TGTGCCAGCAGCGTAGGTCGGGGGGCGAACACTGAAGCTTTCTTT. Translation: CASSVGRGANTEAFF.

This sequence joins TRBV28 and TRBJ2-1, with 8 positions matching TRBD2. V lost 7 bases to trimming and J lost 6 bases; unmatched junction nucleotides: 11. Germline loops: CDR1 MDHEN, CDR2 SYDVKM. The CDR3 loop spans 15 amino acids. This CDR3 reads CASISGTRLSNEQFF. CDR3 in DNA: TGTGCCAGCATCTCGGGGACTAGGCTCTCCAATGAGCAGTTCTTC.

The CDR3 here is CASSSSRDREETQYF. CDR3 DNA sequence: TGTGCCAGCAGCTCGTCCCGGGACAGGGAGGAGACCCAGTACTTC. J is TRBJ2-5 and V is TRBV7-9, with TRBD1 matching 9 bases. Germline V CDR1 and CDR2: SEHNR, FQNEAQ (reference sequence). The V and J ends lost 4 bases and 5 bases, in that order; junction bases with no gene match: 8. CDR3 size: 15 residues.